This is a list of T cell receptor beta chains from one sample in a study of chemoradiotherapy in HPV16-positive cancers. Profiling relied on immunoSEQ multiplex PCR, and the TCRdb table lists in-frame clones only, not all of them. Among 12,000 or so clones listed, more than 85% were seen once. The specimen was blood, collected from a patient who underwent chemoradiotherapy. The receptors originated from a human donor with HPV-associated anogenital cancer. Each CDR3 is given without its conserved first and last residue.

v_gene	j_gene	CDR3aa
TRBV28	TRBJ1-5	ASRNRDRHYSNQPQH
TRBV6-1	TRBJ1-1	ASTHTRQHTEAF
TRBV6-4	TRBJ2-6	ASSEGDSGANVLT
TRBV30	TRBJ1-4	AWSRSGEKLF
TRBV19	TRBJ1-3	ASSTPGTTGNTIY
TRBV5-1	TRBJ2-3	ASSLDGDDTDTQY
TRBV9	TRBJ1-2	ASSPDVNYGYT
TRBV5-1	TRBJ2-5	ASSLTGQGTETQY
TRBV19	TRBJ2-4	ASSMRGRAKNIQY
TRBV18	TRBJ1-3	ASSPFPPGGPGGNTIY
TRBV19	TRBJ1-1	ASMTGGVMNTEAF
TRBV10-3	TRBJ1-2	AIKPTSQGNYGYT
TRBV2	TRBJ2-1	ASSPTSGYSYNEQF
TRBV5-6	TRBJ1-1	ASSLGRGRGTEAF
TRBV29-1	TRBJ2-6	SVGNTGANVLT
TRBV4-2	TRBJ2-7	ASSQESSGTGVEQY
TRBV5-1	TRBJ2-3	ASSPWTGRTDTQY
TRBV6-6	TRBJ1-5	ASSQSTGVGQPQH
TRBV10-3	TRBJ1-6	AIRGQGDGYSDNSPLH
TRBV28	TRBJ1-3	ASSLKVGQGVLVNTIY
TRBV7-2	TRBJ1-2	ASSLGRDGGTYGYT
TRBV19	TRBJ1-1	ASVQNTEAF
TRBV2	TRBJ1-2	ASGTTGGFGYT
TRBV7-9	TRBJ2-3	ASSLTGGTDTQY
TRBV6-1	TRBJ1-1	ASNDRSTEAF
TRBV5-1	TRBJ2-5	ASSLRQGEETQY
TRBV7-9	TRBJ2-1	ASSFTSGNEQF
TRBV5-1	TRBJ2-1	ASSLETGPHEQF
TRBV7-9	TRBJ1-1	ASTSSGRNTEAF
TRBV4-1	TRBJ1-3	ASSPGQGKEATIY
TRBV19	TRBJ1-1	ASSIATGLSNTEAF
TRBV5-1	TRBJ1-2	ASSLEGQGAIGYT
TRBV5-5	TRBJ1-3	ASSLDTGGTGNTIY
TRBV19	TRBJ1-1	ASGQVRATVNTEAF
TRBV5-5	TRBJ1-1	ASSPPGGQGPLGSF
TRBV7-9	TRBJ2-7	ASSTWRGASVYEQY
TRBV7-2	TRBJ1-2	ASSPDRGYGYT
TRBV18	TRBJ2-3	ASSPPARTDTQY
TRBV28	TRBJ1-1	ASSLYLGEAF
TRBV5-1	TRBJ2-5	ASSLVSSTQETQY
TRBV5-1	TRBJ2-1	ASAGSWRNEQF
TRBV15	TRBJ2-3	ATRTGGLDTQY
TRBV6-1	TRBJ2-3	ASTGSTDTQY
TRBV27	TRBJ1-3	ASSPGTVSGNTIY
TRBV19	TRBJ2-3	ASSGRTGGLGDTQY
TRBV5-6	TRBJ1-5	ASSFSGSTMQPQH
TRBV2	TRBJ1-3	ASSDWQVSGNTIY
TRBV5-1	TRBJ1-1	ASSLSMGGDTEAF
TRBV7-2	TRBJ1-6	ASLSGGRNSPLH
TRBV9	TRBJ2-2	ASSVMSRADTGELF
TRBV9	TRBJ1-5	ASSVGQANQPQH
TRBV2	TRBJ2-2	ASSQDREVGELF
TRBV7-2	TRBJ1-6	ASSLRTGGNSPLH